Shown below are 29 T cell receptor beta chains from a single sample sequenced in a study of response to subunit inactivated influenza vaccine. A single record per CDR3 protein comes from TCRdb applying MiXCR to the RT-PCR reads. The sample shows around 490,000 distinct CDR3 sequences, 6.5% to 8% of them seen only once. Sequencing used PBMCs from blood, obtained roughly 24 months after vaccination. The receptors come from a man between 50 and 75 years old who received an inactivated influenza vaccine.

This clonotype has a count of ten or more. The V and J genes are TRBV12-3 or TRBV12-4 and TRBJ1-6; 12 nucleotides agree with TRBD1. The V segment lost 6 bases and the J segment 10 bases; nucleotides outside the gene matches: 10. The CDR3 loop spans 16 amino acids. The CDR3 bases are TGTGCCAGCAGCTGGGGACAGGGGGCGATTAGCTCACCCCTCCACTTT. Residues: CASSWGQGAISSPLHF.

The rearrangement uses TRBV15 and TRBJ1-1; perhaps TRBD1 as D (5 bases). Germline V CDR1 and CDR2: LNHNV, YYDKDF (reference sequence). V was cut by 2 bases and J by 4 bases, with 14 bases left in between. CDR3 length: 15 residues. The CDR3 DNA reads as TGTGCCACCAGCAGACCCAGGGTAATAGGCACTGAAGCTTTCTTT. Amino acids: CATSRPRVIGTEAFF.

The chain couples TRBV10-3 to TRBJ2-7, with no clear D. The CDR3 has 14 amino acids. Germline lookup yields CDR1 ENHRY and CDR2 SYGVKD. V was shortened by 6 bases and J by 4 bases, with 16 bases between the two germline ends. This CDR3 is CAIRRTDGWYEQYF. The CDR3 DNA reads TGTGCCATCAGAAGGACCGATGGATGGTACGAGCAGTACTTC.

This clonotype was picked up many times. The CDR3 DNA reads as TGTGCCACCAGCAGAGGAGGGCTTACAGATACGCAGTATTTT. This codes for CATSRGGLTDTQYF. This rearrangement joins TRBV15 to TRBJ2-3; tentatively, D is TRBD2 (5 bases). The CDR3 has 14 amino acids. The V and J ends lost 1 base and 3 bases respectively, with 8 bases between them. Germline V gene data show CDR1 as LNHNV and CDR2 as YYDKDF (reference sequence).

This chain connects TRBV6-6 to TRBJ1-2, with a weak D call TRBD1 (5 bases). Trimming shortened V by 7 bases and J by 6 bases, and 6 bases separated the two germline ends. The CDR3 is made up of 10 amino acids. Germline values: CDR1 MNHNY, CDR2 SVGAGI (reference sequence). The CDR3, as DNA: TGTGCCAGCATGGGGGATGGCTACACCTTC. Translated: CASMGDGYTF.

This clonotype showed up just a few times. The rearrangement uses TRBV15 and TRBJ2-7; D is possibly TRBD2 (6 bases). The germline V and J ends were trimmed by 4 bases and 6 bases, with 10 bases remaining between them. Germline assignment: CDR1 LNHNV and CDR2 YYDKDF (reference sequence). CDR3 length: 12 residues. CDR3 nucleotides: TGTGCCACCAGCAAGGCCGGGGGCGAGCAGTACTTC. Translated, it gives CATSKAGGEQYF.

The CDR3 DNA reads TGTGCCAGCAGCCAAGACAGGGGGGGGGATCAGCCCCAGCATTTT. It encodes CASSQDRGGDQPQHF. The chain couples TRBV4-2 to TRBJ1-5, with TRBD1 matching over 7 bases. Trimming at V came to 0 bases and at J to 5 bases, leaving 4 bases not matched to a gene. The CDR3 has 15 amino acids. Germline values: CDR1 LGHNA, CDR2 YNFKEQ.

The chain has TRBV6-4 and TRBJ2-7; unclear D gene. The CDR3 consists of 11 residues. CDR1 and CDR2 (germline): MRHNA, SNTAGT. The ends were cut back, 7 bases at V and 4 bases at J, with 8 bases in the middle. CDR3 loop: CASILRYEQYF. For the CDR3, the DNA is TGTGCCAGCATCCTACGGTACGAGCAGTACTTC.

The genes are TRBV20-1 and TRBJ2-3; TRBD2 aligns across 11 bases. The CDR3 sequence is 15 residues long. CDR1 is DFQATT and CDR2 is SNEGSKA in the germline V gene (reference sequence). J gave up 4 bases and V 5 bases, and 8 bases lay outside the gene matches. Written as DNA, the CDR3 is TGCAGTGCTGGGAGACTAGCGGGATACCCAGATACGCAGTATTTT. Its translation: CSAGRLAGYPDTQYF.

This clonotype is categorized as medium-sized (0.01 to 0.1%). The genes are TRBV4-1 and TRBJ2-7, with D possibly being TRBD1 (6 bases). This CDR3 has 13 residues. Germline CDR1 MGHRA, CDR2 YSYEKL. Trimming pared 1 base from V and 7 bases from J, leaving 11 bases between. Here the CDR3 DNA reads TGCGCCAGCAGCCAAGTACAGGGTCAGGAGCAGTACTTC. Translation gives CASSQVQGQEQYF.

This clonotype has ten or more counts. The chain is built from TRBV7-6 and TRBJ2-2, with TRBD2 identical over 9 bases. Germline V gives CDR1 SGHVS, CDR2 FNYEAQ. The CDR3 sequence is 16 residues long. Trimming took 5 bases from V and 2 from J; bases not matched to a gene: 6. The CDR3 spells CASSRSGSGNTGELFF. The DNA of the CDR3 is TGTGCCAGCAGCCGTAGCGGGAGTGGAAACACCGGGGAGCTGTTTTTT.

This clonotype was detected only a few times. The J gene is TRBJ2-6, the V gene TRBV10-3, with D perhaps matching TRBD1 (6 bases). Trimming shortened V by 4 bases and J by 0 bases, and 10 bases separated the two germline ends. CDR3 length: 16 residues. Looked up from germline, CDR1 is ENHRY and CDR2 is SYGVKD. The CDR3, as DNA: TGTGCCATCAGTGTATCAGGGGACTCTGGGGCCAACGTCCTGACTTTC. Protein product: CAISVSGDSGANVLTF.

This clonotype was observed a few times. The chain combines TRBV2 with TRBJ1-4, with unresolved D. Germline assignment: CDR1 SNHLY and CDR2 FYNNEI. V lost 6 bases and J 0 bases, leaving 11 bases between the germline ends. The CDR3 contains 15 residues. The DNA for the CDR3 is TGTGCCAGCAGGGTCATGGGCTCAACTAATGAAAAACTGTTTTTT. Its translation: CASRVMGSTNEKLFF. The whole variable domain, remainder taken from reference TRBV2 and TRBJ1-4, is EPEVTQTPSHQVTQMGQEVILRCVPISNHLYFYWYRQILGQKVEFLVSFYNNEISEKSEIFDDQFSVERPDGSNFTLKIRSTKLEDSAMYFCASRVMGSTNEKLFFGSGTQLSVL.

This clonotype came up a few times. This chain joins TRBV6-1 and TRBJ1-5; D remains ambiguous. V was clipped by 5 bases and J by 3 bases, with 8 bases between them. This CDR3 region has 13 residues. CDR1 is MNHNS and CDR2 is SASEGT in the germline V gene. As DNA, the CDR3 is TGTGCCAGCAGTCTGGAGGCCAATCAGCCCCAGCATTTT. Translated, it gives CASSLEANQPQHF.

The CDR3 region is CATSRDFPDSFYEQYF. The CDR3 DNA sequence: TGTGCCACCAGCAGAGATTTCCCGGACAGCTTCTACGAGCAGTACTTC. V gene TRBV15 combines with J gene TRBJ2-7; a possible D gene is TRBD1 (6 bases). Looked up from germline, CDR1 is LNHNV and CDR2 is YYDKDF (reference sequence). CDR3 length: 16 amino acids. Trimming stripped 0 bases from V and 3 bases from J, with 15 bases between.

This clonotype has just a few counts. The rearrangement uses TRBV9 and TRBJ2-7, with D perhaps matching TRBD1 (5 bases). The CDR3 contains 14 residues. Per germline, CDR1 SGDLS and CDR2 YYNGEE. With 1 base removed from V and 5 bases from J, the gap between germline ends came to 13 bases. The CDR3 nucleotides read TGTGCCAGCAGCGTAAATCCAGGGCGCGACGAGCAGTACTTC. This sequence encodes CASSVNPGRDEQYF.

The J gene is TRBJ2-1, the V gene TRBV7-9; 13 nucleotides agree with TRBD2. With 5 bases clipped from V and 6 bases from J, the junction kept 10 bases outside the gene matches. The CDR3 runs to 17 residues. Germline V gene lookup returns CDR1 SEHNR and CDR2 FQNEAQ (reference sequence). In DNA form, the CDR3 reads TGTGCCAGCAGCCCACAATGGCGACTAGCGGGAGGCAATGAGCAGTTCTTC. Encoded protein: CASSPQWRLAGGNEQFF.

This clonotype has ten or more counts. The chain recombines TRBV14 with TRBJ1-1; 12 bases align to TRBD1. J lost 12 bases, V lost 1 base, and 15 bases had no gene match. This CDR3 spans 17 amino acids. Germline CDR1 is SGHDN and CDR2 is FVKESK. The CDR3 DNA reads as TGTGCCAGCAGCCAAGTTAACCTCCGGGACAGGGGGCGAGAATCTTTCTTT. Its translation is CASSQVNLRDRGRESFF.

This clonotype was recorded a few times. The V and J genes are TRBV7-6 and TRBJ1-3, with 10 bases lining up with TRBD1. The trim removed 5 bases at V and 0 bases at J, leaving 10 bases unmatched. CDR3 length: 18 residues. CDR1 is SGHVS, CDR2 FNYEAQ, per germline. In DNA form, the CDR3 reads TGTGCCAGCAGCCCCCGGGACAGGGGATATTACTCTGGAAACACCATATATTTT. It encodes CASSPRDRGYYSGNTIYF.

The rearrangement uses TRBV24-1 and TRBJ2-2; weak D call: TRBD1 (5 bases). The CDR3 runs 15 residues. Germline loops: CDR1 KGHDR, CDR2 SFDVKD. With 5 bases removed from V and 1 base from J, the gap between germline ends came to 10 bases. The chain's CDR3 is CATSGITGNTGELFF. CDR3 DNA: TGTGCCACCAGTGGAATAACAGGGAACACCGGGGAGCTGTTTTTT.

This clonotype came up many times. V is TRBV12-3 or TRBV12-4 and J is TRBJ2-7; D is ambiguous. Trimming left V 10 bases short and J 4 bases short, with 11 bases between. The CDR3 consists of 11 residues. CDR3 sequence reads: CAIPPQYEQYF. The CDR3 nucleotides read TGTGCCATCCCGCCTCAATACGAGCAGTACTTC.

This clonotype was detected a few times. The chain links TRBV10-3 to TRBJ2-7, with D unclear. CDR3 length: 16 residues. V dropped 4 bases and J dropped 3 bases, with 19 bases sitting between them. Germline CDR1 ENHRY, CDR2 SYGVKD. The CDR3 loop is CAISGPEGLQVYEQYF. CDR3 in DNA: TGTGCCATCAGTGGGCCTGAAGGGTTGCAGGTCTACGAGCAGTACTTC.

This clonotype was counted at least ten times. The V call is TRBV28, the J call TRBJ1-5; no definite D call. The CDR3 sequence is 12 residues long. Germline CDR1 and CDR2: MDHEN and SYDVKM. V lost 3 bases, J lost 9 bases, and 9 bases lay in between. The CDR3 nucleotides are TGTGCCAGCAGTTTTGTACTAGGGCCCCAGCATTTT. This translates into CASSFVLGPQHF.

This clonotype was found many times. The rearrangement uses TRBV6-2 or TRBV6-3 and TRBJ2-1, with 7 bases that match TRBD2. Germline loops: CDR1 MNHEY, CDR2 SVGEGT. This CDR3 spans 15 amino acids. V lost 6 bases and J lost 5; bases outside the gene matches: 10. The CDR3 region is CASRPGLLRDNEQFF. The CDR3 DNA follows: TGTGCCAGCAGACCGGGACTACTTCGTGACAATGAGCAGTTCTTC.

This clonotype occurred a few times. The CDR3 DNA follows: TGTGCCATCAGTGGGGTTCTGGTGGGCCCTACCCTGGGGGACACTGAAGCTTTCTTT. This encodes CAISGVLVGPTLGDTEAFF. The chain carries TRBV10-3 and TRBJ1-1; TRBD1 might be the D (5 bases). The CDR3 consists of 19 residues. Trimming removed 4 bases from V and 3 bases from J, with 27 bases in between. The germline V gene encodes CDR1 ENHRY and CDR2 SYGVKD.

This clonotype was seen only a few times. The rearrangement joins TRBV6-1 to TRBJ2-7; 11 nucleotides agree with TRBD2. Per germline, CDR1 MNHNS and CDR2 SASEGT. The CDR3 loop spans 14 amino acids. J gave up 6 bases and V 6 bases, and 7 bases lay outside the gene matches. This CDR3 reads CASSVGLAGREQYF. For the CDR3, the DNA is TGTGCCAGCAGCGTTGGACTAGCGGGTCGCGAGCAGTACTTC.

For this clonotype: This may be a read error: a much more frequent sequence differs by one nucleotide. The CDR3 DNA reads as TGTACCAGCGGGGGACAGCCCACAGATACGCAGTATTTT. Its protein is CTSGGQPTDTQYF. This chain joins TRBV6-2 or TRBV6-3 and TRBJ2-3; the D gene is possibly TRBD2 (8 bases). This CDR3 spans 13 amino acids. Germline CDR1 MNHEY, CDR2 SVGEGT.

This clonotype showed up many times. V is TRBV25-1 and J is TRBJ1-1; D not resolved. The CDR3 has 13 residues. From germline, CDR1 is MGHDK and CDR2 SYGVNS. V lost 3 bases to trimming and J lost 0 bases, with 5 bases between them. The CDR3 reads CASSDLMNTEAFF. The CDR3 DNA follows: TGTGCCAGCAGTGATCTTATGAACACTGAAGCTTTCTTT.

The chain has TRBV6-5 and TRBJ2-2; either TRBD1 or TRBD2 may supply D (5 bases each). Between the trimmed V and J ends, which lost 2 bases and 1 base, there was a span of 11 bases. Germline V gene data show CDR1 as MNHEY and CDR2 as SVGAGI. The length of the CDR3 is 16 residues. The CDR3 nucleotides read TGTGCCAGCAGTTACGCCGGGACGGGGAACACCGGGGAGCTGTTTTTT. Encoded protein: CASSYAGTGNTGELFF.